What follows are 17 T cell receptor beta chains derived from one specimen sequenced in a study of technical replicates of blood from a handful of donors. Here immunoSEQ multiplex PCR was the method, and the copy in TCRdb shows in-frame clones only, minus some. Here the sample spans about 76,000 clones, 80% to 90% being singletons. The sample comprised PBMCs. The receptors stem from a human donor in good health. Some clones in this sample may be carry-over from other donors' samples.

This clone was observed once. V usage is TRBV7-9 and J usage is TRBJ2-1; TRBD2 matches at 9 bases. V lost 5 bases to trimming and J lost 3 bases; unmatched junction nucleotides: 8. The CDR3 is 16 residues long. CDR1 is SEHNR, CDR2 FQNEAQ, per germline (reference sequence). CDR3 in DNA: TGTGCCAGCAGCCTACGAGCTAGCGGGATCTACAATGAGCAGTTCTTC. Translating gives CASSLRASGIYNEQFF.

The CDR3 DNA is TGTGCCAGCAGTTACTCGAGAGGAGCTAGCACAGATACGCAGTATTTT. It yields the protein CASSYSRGASTDTQYF. The chain has TRBV6-6 and TRBJ2-3; D ambiguous. The V gene's germline CDR1 is MNHNY and CDR2 SVGAGI (reference sequence). The CDR3 is 16 residues long. Trimming cost V 0 bases and J 0 bases, with 10 bases left between them.

The chain links TRBV7-2 to TRBJ2-3, with D maybe TRBD2 (6 bases). Germline V gene sequence: CDR1 SGHTA, CDR2 FQGNSA. V dropped 3 bases and J dropped 7 bases, with 17 bases sitting between them. CDR3 length: 15 residues. CDR3 DNA: TGTGCCAGCAGCTTCCGAGGAGGGGATTTAAATACGCAGTATTTT. It specifies CASSFRGGDLNTQYF.

The V gene is TRBV9, the J gene TRBJ2-7; a possible D gene is TRBD2 (6 bases). CDR1 and CDR2 (germline): SGDLS, YYNGEE. The CDR3 spans 14 residues. The V gene lost 4 bases and the J gene lost 1 base, with 12 bases spanning the gap. CDR3 bases: TGTGCCAGCAGCCCCCGGGGGTTATCCTACGAGCAGTACTTC. It is translated as CASSPRGLSYEQYF.

The rearrangement uses TRBV4-2 and TRBJ2-5, with 11 bases identical to TRBD2. The CDR3 has 16 amino acids. After removal of 3 bases from V and 4 bases from J, the junction contained 7 bases not matched to a gene. Germline CDR1 and CDR2: LGHNA and YNFKEQ. CDR3 coding DNA: TGTGCCAGCAGCCAGTTCCCCCTAGCGGGGGGAGAGACCCAGTACTTC. Translation: CASSQFPLAGGETQYF.

The chain joins TRBV9 to TRBJ2-3; tentative D call: TRBD2 (6 bases). This CDR3 has 15 amino acids. Germline values: CDR1 SGDLS, CDR2 YYNGEE. Deletions cut 0 bases from V and 6 bases from J, with 14 bases between. The CDR3 sequence: CASSVVGTGVDTQYF. Written as DNA, the CDR3 is TGTGCCAGCAGCGTAGTTGGGACGGGGGTGGATACGCAGTATTTT.

The chain is built from TRBV6-6 and TRBJ1-2; tentative D call: TRBD1 (6 bases). The germline V and J ends were trimmed by 6 bases and 1 base, with 9 bases remaining between them. CDR3 size: 13 residues. Germline V gene sequence: CDR1 MNHNY, CDR2 SVGAGI (reference sequence). CDR3 loop: CASRTDSNYGYTF. CDR3 coding DNA: TGTGCCAGCAGGACGGACAGTAACTATGGCTACACCTTC.

The chain joins TRBV10-3 to TRBJ2-7; 11 bases fit TRBD2. The CDR3 is made up of 16 amino acids. Germline V gene lookup returns CDR1 ENHRY and CDR2 SYGVKD. Germline trimming cut 6 bases from V and 1 base from J; bases unmatched to any gene: 8. The CDR3 bases are TGTGCCATCAGGGATAGCGGGAGGGGGGCGTCCTACGAGCAGTACTTC. As protein: CAIRDSGRGASYEQYF.

This clone has a single count. This sequence joins TRBV5-1 and TRBJ2-7; 7 bases match TRBD1. Looked up from germline, CDR1 is SGHRS and CDR2 is YFSETQ. This CDR3 spans 13 amino acids. J gave up 3 bases and V 3 bases, and 3 bases lay outside the gene matches. CDR3: CASSYRDSYEQYF. The CDR3 DNA reads TGCGCCAGCAGCTACCGGGACAGCTACGAGCAGTACTTC.

In nucleotides, the CDR3 is TGTGCCAGCAGTTCGACGGGGAATACGCAGTATTTT. It encodes CASSSTGNTQYF. The chain carries TRBV6-5 and TRBJ2-3, with D tentatively TRBD2 (5 bases). The CDR3 spans 12 residues. Trimming left V 4 bases short and J 7 bases short, with 9 bases between. Germline CDR1 and CDR2: MNHEY and SVGAGI.

V usage is TRBV5-1 and J usage is TRBJ1-2; TRBD1 agrees at 12 bases. The CDR3 has 17 residues. Looked up from germline, CDR1 is SGHRS and CDR2 is YFSETQ. The trim removed 4 bases at V and 2 bases at J, leaving 9 bases unmatched. The CDR3 here is CASSSPGTGGANYGYTF. The DNA of the CDR3 is TGCGCCAGCAGCAGTCCCGGGACAGGGGGCGCGAACTATGGCTACACCTTC.

This rearrangement joins TRBV29-1 to TRBJ2-5; the match to TRBD1 covers 9 bases. V shed 5 bases, J shed 3 bases, and the junction held 10 bases outside the gene matches. Germline assignment: CDR1 SQVTM and CDR2 ANQGSEA. This CDR3 is built from 15 residues. CDR3 sequence (DNA): TGCAGCGTTATCAGGGACAGGGCGCGTAAAGAGACCCAGTACTTC. Its protein product is CSVIRDRARKETQYF.

The chain employs TRBV6-1 and TRBJ1-5, with no clear D. The length of the CDR3 is 14 residues. CDR1 MNHNS and CDR2 SASEGT come from the germline V gene. V lost 3 bases and J lost 5, with 11 bases in between. CDR3 region: CASSDGGYYQPQHF. As DNA, the CDR3 is TGTGCCAGCAGTGATGGAGGGTACTATCAGCCCCAGCATTTT.

V is TRBV6-1 and J is TRBJ2-3, with TRBD1 as a possible D gene (5 bases). Germline assignment: CDR1 MNHNS and CDR2 SASEGT. The CDR3 spans 13 residues. Trimming shortened V by 10 bases and J by 2 bases, and 13 bases separated the two germline ends. CDR3 bases: TGTGCCACGACAGACGATACCACAGATACGCAGTATTTT. It encodes CATTDDTTDTQYF.

In this sample, this clone turned up once. This chain uses TRBV19 with TRBJ2-1; possible D gene TRBD2, 7 bases. The CDR3 loop spans 14 amino acids. Trimming took 7 bases from V and 5 from J, leaving 15 bases between them. Looked up from germline, CDR1 is LNHDA and CDR2 is SQIVND (reference sequence). The CDR3 spells CASISGGRNNEQFF. As DNA, the CDR3 is TGTGCCAGTATTTCCGGGGGGCGGAACAATGAGCAGTTCTTC.

V and J are TRBV6-5 and TRBJ1-6; tentatively, D is TRBD1 (5 bases). Germline CDR1 MNHEY, CDR2 SVGAGI. Trimming left V 2 bases short and J 7 bases short, with 12 bases between. The CDR3 covers 15 residues. The CDR3 nucleotides read TGTGCCAGCAGTTACGCTGGGGCCACGAATTCACCCCTCCACTTT. The encoded protein is CASSYAGATNSPLHF.

V usage is TRBV7-8 and J usage is TRBJ1-1; D not certain. V was cut by 3 bases and J by 6 bases, with 8 bases left in between. This CDR3 is built from 12 residues. CDR1 SGHVS and CDR2 FQNEAQ come from the germline V gene. DNA for the CDR3: TGTGCCAGCAGCTTCCCACTGGCTGAAGCTTTCTTT. Its protein product is CASSFPLAEAFF.